A single sample gave rise to the 2 T cell receptor beta chains below, sequenced in a study of regulatory T cells in long-lasting Graves disease listed by TCRdb under 2021. The meaning of the sample's time point label: newly diagnosed GD, antithyroid drugs for less than 3 months. For both TCR sequencing and RNA sequencing, RNA was extracted from PBMCs in TRIzol. The method behind the library was multiplex PCR. Sequenced on an Illumina HiSeq 4000. TCR beta libraries were built with iRepertoire HTBI primers and Arm-PCR amplification of CDR3 regions. Using fastp at Q25 and MiXCR, TCRdb reprocessed the public reads and kept productive beta chains. All rows with the same CDR3 protein become a single entry with the most common DNA and genes. The sample data list hundreds of thousands of distinct CDR3 sequences, and about 16% of these were observed just once. The ten largest clones represent approximately 12% of the sample.

Separately, the same data were catalogued under a study of T cells in Graves' hyperthyroidism and ophthalmopathy.

Specimen: peripheral blood mononuclear cells (PBMCs), collected at new diagnosis, from a patient treated with antithyroid drugs. The receptor set was obtained from a man aged 18-30 years with Graves disease. Donor details come from another sample of the same person, matched by shared clones.

The table lists this clonotype with many counts. This chain links TRBV5-1 with TRBJ2-7; D may be TRBD1 (6 bases). The CDR3 consists of 12 residues. Trimming pared 7 bases from V and 5 bases from J, leaving 13 bases between. Germline V gene data show CDR1 as SGHRS and CDR2 as YFSETQ. The CDR3 DNA is TGCGCCAGCTCCGGTCAGGGGAACGAGCAGTACTTC. Its protein is CASSGQGNEQYF.

The V and J genes are TRBV5-1 and TRBJ2-7; the D call may be TRBD1 or TRBD2 (5 bases each). Per germline, CDR1 SGHRS and CDR2 YFSETQ. The CDR3 loop spans 16 amino acids. Deletions cut 1 base from V and 3 bases from J, with 17 bases between. In DNA, the CDR3 is TGCGCCAGCAGCTTGATCGGGACCCTCCCCGGCTACGAGCAGTACTTC. Protein sequence: CASSLIGTLPGYEQYF.